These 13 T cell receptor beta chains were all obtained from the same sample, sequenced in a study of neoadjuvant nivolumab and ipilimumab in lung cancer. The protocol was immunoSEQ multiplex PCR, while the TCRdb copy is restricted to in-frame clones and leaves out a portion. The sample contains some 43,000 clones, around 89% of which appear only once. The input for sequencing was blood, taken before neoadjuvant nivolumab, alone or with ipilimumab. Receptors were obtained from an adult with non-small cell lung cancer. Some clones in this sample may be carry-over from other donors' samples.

CDR3: CAWSLDGNYGYTF. CDR3 coding DNA: TGTGCCTGGAGTTTGGACGGAAACTATGGCTACACCTTC. This rearrangement joins TRBV30 to TRBJ1-2; D unresolved. Germline CDR1 is GTSNPN and CDR2 is SVGIG (reference sequence). The germline V and J ends were trimmed by 2 bases and 2 bases, with 9 bases remaining between them. The CDR3 contains 13 residues.

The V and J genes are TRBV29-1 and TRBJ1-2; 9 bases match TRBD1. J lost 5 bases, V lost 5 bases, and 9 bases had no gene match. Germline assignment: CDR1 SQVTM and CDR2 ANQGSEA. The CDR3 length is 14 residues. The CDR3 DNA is TGCAGCGTTAATCAACAGGGGGCGGGGTATGGCTACACCTTC. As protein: CSVNQQGAGYGYTF.

The CDR3 is CASSPRLAGVGYEQYF. The DNA of the CDR3 is TGTGCCAGCAGCCCGAGACTAGCGGGAGTCGGTTACGAGCAGTACTTC. The V gene is TRBV14, the J gene TRBJ2-7; TRBD2 agrees at 12 bases. Germline CDR1 SGHDN, CDR2 FVKESK. This CDR3 spans 16 amino acids. V gave up 4 bases and J gave up 4 bases; unmatched junction bases: 8.

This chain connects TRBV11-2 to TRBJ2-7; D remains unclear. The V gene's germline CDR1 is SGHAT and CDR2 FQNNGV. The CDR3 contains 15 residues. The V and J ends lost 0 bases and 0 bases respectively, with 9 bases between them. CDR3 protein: CASSLDPRFSYEQYF. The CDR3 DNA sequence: TGTGCCAGCAGCTTAGACCCCAGATTCTCCTACGAGCAGTACTTC.

CDR3 sequence (DNA): TGTGCCAGCAGCCTAGGGCAGGGCCCCTACAATGAGCAGTTCTTC. Protein product: CASSLGQGPYNEQFF. The chain carries TRBV11-3 and TRBJ2-1; a possible D gene is TRBD1 (5 bases). Germline lookup yields CDR1 SGHNT and CDR2 YENEEA. With 5 bases removed from V and 2 bases from J, the gap between germline ends came to 13 bases. This CDR3 spans 15 amino acids. Full variable domain (missing parts from reference TRBV11-3 and TRBJ2-1): EAGVVQSPRYKIIEKKQPVAFWCNPISGHNTLYWYLQNLGQGPELLIRYENEEAVDDSQLPKDRFSAERLKGVDSTLKIQPAELGDSAVYLCASSLGQGPYNEQFFGPGTRLTVL.

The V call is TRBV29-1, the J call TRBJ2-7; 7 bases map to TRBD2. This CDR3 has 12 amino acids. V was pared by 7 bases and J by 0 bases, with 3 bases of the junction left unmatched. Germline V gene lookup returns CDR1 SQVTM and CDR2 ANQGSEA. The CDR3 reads CSATSSSYEQYF. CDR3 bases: TGCAGCGCGACTAGCAGCTCCTACGAGCAGTACTTC.

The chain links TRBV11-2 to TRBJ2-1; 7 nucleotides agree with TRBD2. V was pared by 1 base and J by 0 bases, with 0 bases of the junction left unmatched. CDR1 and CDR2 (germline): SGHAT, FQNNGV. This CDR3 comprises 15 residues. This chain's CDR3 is CASSLGTSSYNEQFF. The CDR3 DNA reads TGTGCCAGCAGCTTAGGGACTAGCTCCTACAATGAGCAGTTCTTC.

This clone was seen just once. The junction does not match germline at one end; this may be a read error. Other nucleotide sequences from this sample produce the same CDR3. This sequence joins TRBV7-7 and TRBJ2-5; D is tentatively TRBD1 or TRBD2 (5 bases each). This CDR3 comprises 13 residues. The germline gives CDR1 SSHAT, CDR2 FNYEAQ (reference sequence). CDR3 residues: CASSLGPQETQYF. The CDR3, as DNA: TGTGCTAGCAGCTTGGGACCCCAAGAGACCCAGTACTTC.

CDR3: CASSSTETKAAGYTF. CDR3 DNA sequence: TGTGCCAGCAGCTCAACGGAAACAAAAGCGGCTGGCTACACCTTC. V is TRBV7-9 and J is TRBJ1-2, with no clear D. Trimming removed 4 bases at V and 7 bases at J, with 19 bases between. The CDR3 has 15 amino acids. Germline V gene data show CDR1 as SEHNR and CDR2 as FQNEAQ (reference sequence).

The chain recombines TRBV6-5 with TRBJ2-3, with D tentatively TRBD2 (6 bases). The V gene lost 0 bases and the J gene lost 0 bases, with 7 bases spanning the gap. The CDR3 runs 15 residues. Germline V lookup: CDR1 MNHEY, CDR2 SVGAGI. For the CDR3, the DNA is TGTGCCAGCAGTTACTCGACTAGTAGCACAGATACGCAGTATTTT. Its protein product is CASSYSTSSTDTQYF.

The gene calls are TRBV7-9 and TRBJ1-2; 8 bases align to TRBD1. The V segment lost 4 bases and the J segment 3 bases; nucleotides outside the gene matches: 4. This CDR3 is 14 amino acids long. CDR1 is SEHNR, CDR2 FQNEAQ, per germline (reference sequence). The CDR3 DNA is TGTGCCAGCAGCTCATCGGACAGGGACTATGGCTACACCTTC. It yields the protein CASSSSDRDYGYTF.

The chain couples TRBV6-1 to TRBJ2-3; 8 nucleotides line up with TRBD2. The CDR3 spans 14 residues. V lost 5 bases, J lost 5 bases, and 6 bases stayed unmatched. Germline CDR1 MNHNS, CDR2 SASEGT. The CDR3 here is CASSFSGNEDTQYF. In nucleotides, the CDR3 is TGTGCCAGCAGTTTTAGCGGGAATGAAGATACGCAGTATTTT.

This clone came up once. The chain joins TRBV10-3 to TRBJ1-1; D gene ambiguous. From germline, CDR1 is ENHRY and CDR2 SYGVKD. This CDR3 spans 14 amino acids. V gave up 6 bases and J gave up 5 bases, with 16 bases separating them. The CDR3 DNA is TGTGCCATCAGGCCTGGCGGGCTGAGGACTGAAGCTTTCTTT. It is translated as CAIRPGGLRTEAFF.